Only a few counts were recorded for the clone carrying this TCR beta chain. What it binds is unknown. The sample comes from a study of identical twins. Findings of the study overall: The study found weaker excess twin sharing in beta out-of-frame sequences. The study reached conclusions through statistical analysis that was cross-sectional, not following the same donors.

The germline V gene encodes CDR1 MNHEY and CDR2 SVGEGT. V shed 0 bases and J shed 7 bases, with 4 bases lying between them. This CDR3 comprises 11 residues. cDNA molecules carried unique molecular identifiers, and template switching added a universal primer site. MiXCR, applied by TCRdb to the 5' RACE reads, yields one record per CDR3 protein. The table lists about 1.7 million distinct CDR3 sequences, roughly 35% of them singletons. This receptor was identified in a newborn girl in good health. The chain uses TRBV6-2 or TRBV6-3 and TRBJ2-7; D remains unclear. Input material: cord blood. The CDR3 here is CASSYSKEQYF. The CDR3, as DNA: TGTGCCAGCAGTTACTCGAAAGAGCAGTACTTC.